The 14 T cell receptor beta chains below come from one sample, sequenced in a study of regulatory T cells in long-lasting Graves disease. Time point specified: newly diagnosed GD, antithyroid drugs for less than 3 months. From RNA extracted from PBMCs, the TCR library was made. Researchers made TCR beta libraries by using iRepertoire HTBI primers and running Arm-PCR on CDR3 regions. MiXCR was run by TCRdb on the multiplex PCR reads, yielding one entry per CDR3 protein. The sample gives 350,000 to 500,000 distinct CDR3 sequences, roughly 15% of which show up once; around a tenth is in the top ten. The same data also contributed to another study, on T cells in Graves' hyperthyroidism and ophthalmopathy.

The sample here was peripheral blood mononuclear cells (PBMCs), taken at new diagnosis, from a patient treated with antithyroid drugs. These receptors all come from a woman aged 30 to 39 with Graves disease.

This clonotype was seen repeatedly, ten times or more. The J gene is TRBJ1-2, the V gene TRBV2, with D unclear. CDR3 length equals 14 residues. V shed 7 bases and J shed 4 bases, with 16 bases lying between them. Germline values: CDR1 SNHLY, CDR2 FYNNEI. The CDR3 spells CASITGRGAYGYTF. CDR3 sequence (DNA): TGTGCCAGCATCACTGGGCGGGGAGCCTATGGCTACACCTTC.

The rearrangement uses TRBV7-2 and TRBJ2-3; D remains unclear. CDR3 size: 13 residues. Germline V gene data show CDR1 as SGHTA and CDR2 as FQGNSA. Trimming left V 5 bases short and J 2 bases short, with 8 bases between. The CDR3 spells CASSLMATDTQYF. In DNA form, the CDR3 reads TGTGCCAGCAGCCTGATGGCCACAGATACGCAGTATTTT. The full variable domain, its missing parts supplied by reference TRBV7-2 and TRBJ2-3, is GAGVSQSPSNKVTEKGKDVELRCDPISGHTALYWYRQSLGQGLEFLIYFQGNSAPDKSGLPSDRFSAERTGGSVSTLTIQRTQQEDSAVYLCASSLMATDTQYFGPGTRLTVL.

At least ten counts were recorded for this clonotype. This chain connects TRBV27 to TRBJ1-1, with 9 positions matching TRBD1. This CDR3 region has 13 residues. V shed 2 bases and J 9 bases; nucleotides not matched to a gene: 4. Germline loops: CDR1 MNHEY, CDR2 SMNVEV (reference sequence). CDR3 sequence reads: CASSLGQGLQAFF. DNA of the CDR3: TGTGCCAGCAGTTTAGGACAGGGGCTTCAAGCTTTCTTT.

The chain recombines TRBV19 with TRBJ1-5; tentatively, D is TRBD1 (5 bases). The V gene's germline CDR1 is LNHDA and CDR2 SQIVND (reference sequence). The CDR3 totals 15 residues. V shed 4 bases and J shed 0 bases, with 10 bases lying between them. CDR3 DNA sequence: TGTGCCAGTAGTAGCCACAGGTATAGCAATCAGCCCCAGCATTTT. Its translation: CASSSHRYSNQPQHF.

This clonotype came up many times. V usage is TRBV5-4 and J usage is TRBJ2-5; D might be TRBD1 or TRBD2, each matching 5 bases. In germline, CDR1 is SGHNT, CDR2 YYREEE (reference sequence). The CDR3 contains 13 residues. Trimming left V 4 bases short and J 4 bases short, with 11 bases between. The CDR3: CASSPGAGETQYF. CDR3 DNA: TGTGCCAGCAGCCCCGGGGCGGGAGAGACCCAGTACTTC. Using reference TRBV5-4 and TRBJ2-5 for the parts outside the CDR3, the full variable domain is ETGVTQSPTHLIKTRGQQVTLRCSSQSGHNTVSWYQQALGQGPQFIFQYYREEENGRGNFPPRFSGLQFPNYSSELNVNALELDDSALYLCASSPGAGETQYFGPGTRLLVL.

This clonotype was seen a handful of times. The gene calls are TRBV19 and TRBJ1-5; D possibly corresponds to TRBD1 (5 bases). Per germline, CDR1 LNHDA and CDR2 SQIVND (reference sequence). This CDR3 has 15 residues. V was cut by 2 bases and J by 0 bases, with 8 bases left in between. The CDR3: CASSITGSSNQPQHF. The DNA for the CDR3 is TGTGCCAGTAGTATAACAGGCAGTAGCAATCAGCCCCAGCATTTT.

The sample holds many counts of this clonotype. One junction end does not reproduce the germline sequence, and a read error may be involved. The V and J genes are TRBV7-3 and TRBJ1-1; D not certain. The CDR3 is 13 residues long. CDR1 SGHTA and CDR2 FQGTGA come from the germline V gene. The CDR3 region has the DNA TGTGCCAGCAGCCCTCAATTGGGCGACCCACGTCATTTT. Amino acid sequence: CASSPQLGDPRHF.

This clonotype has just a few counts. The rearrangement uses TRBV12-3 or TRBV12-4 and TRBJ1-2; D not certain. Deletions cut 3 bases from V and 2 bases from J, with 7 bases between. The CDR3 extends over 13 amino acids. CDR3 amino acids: CASSFKPNYGYTF. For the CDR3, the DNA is TGTGCCAGCAGTTTCAAGCCCAACTATGGCTACACCTTC.

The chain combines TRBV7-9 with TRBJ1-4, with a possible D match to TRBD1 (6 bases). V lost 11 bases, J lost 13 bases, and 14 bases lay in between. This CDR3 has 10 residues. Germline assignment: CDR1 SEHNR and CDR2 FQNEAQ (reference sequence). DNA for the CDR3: TGTGCCTCCGAAGGCAGGGGACTGTTTTTT. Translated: CASEGRGLFF.

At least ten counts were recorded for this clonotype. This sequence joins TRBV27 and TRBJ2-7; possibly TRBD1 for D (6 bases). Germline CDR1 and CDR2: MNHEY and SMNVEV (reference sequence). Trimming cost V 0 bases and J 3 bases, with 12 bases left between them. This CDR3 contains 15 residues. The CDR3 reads CASSLSPGTNYEQYF. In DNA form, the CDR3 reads TGTGCCAGCAGTTTATCCCCCGGGACAAACTACGAGCAGTACTTC.

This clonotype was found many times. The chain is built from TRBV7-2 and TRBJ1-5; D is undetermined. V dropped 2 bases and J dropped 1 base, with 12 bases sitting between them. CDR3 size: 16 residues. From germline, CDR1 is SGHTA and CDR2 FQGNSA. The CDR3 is CASSLQMGDSNQPQHF. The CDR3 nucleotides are TGTGCCAGCAGCTTACAAATGGGAGACAGCAATCAGCCCCAGCATTTT. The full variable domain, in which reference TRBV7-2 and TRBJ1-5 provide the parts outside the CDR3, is GAGVSQSPSNKVTEKGKDVELRCDPISGHTALYWYRQSLGQGLEFLIYFQGNSAPDKSGLPSDRFSAERTGGSVSTLTIQRTQQEDSAVYLCASSLQMGDSNQPQHFGDGTRLSIL.

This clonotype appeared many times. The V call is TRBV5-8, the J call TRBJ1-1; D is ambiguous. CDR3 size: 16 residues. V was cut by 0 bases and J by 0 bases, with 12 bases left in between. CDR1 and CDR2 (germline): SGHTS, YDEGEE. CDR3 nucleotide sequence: TGTGCCAGCAGCTTGGAGGGTAACTTAATGAACACTGAAGCTTTCTTT. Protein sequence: CASSLEGNLMNTEAFF.

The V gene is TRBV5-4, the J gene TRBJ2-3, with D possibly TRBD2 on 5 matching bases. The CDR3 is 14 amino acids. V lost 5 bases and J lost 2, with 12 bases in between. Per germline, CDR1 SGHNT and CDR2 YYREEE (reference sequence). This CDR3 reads CASRRADPTDTQYF. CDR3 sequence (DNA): TGTGCCAGCAGGAGGGCAGACCCCACAGATACGCAGTATTTT.

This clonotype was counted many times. The CDR3 DNA is TGTGCCAGCATGCAGGGGTCCTACGAGCAGTACTTC. It is translated as CASMQGSYEQYF. The chain combines TRBV2 with TRBJ2-7, with D perhaps matching TRBD1 (6 bases). The ends were cut back, 7 bases at V and 1 base at J, with 8 bases in the middle. Per the germline V gene, CDR1 is SNHLY and CDR2 is FYNNEI. This CDR3 region has 12 residues.